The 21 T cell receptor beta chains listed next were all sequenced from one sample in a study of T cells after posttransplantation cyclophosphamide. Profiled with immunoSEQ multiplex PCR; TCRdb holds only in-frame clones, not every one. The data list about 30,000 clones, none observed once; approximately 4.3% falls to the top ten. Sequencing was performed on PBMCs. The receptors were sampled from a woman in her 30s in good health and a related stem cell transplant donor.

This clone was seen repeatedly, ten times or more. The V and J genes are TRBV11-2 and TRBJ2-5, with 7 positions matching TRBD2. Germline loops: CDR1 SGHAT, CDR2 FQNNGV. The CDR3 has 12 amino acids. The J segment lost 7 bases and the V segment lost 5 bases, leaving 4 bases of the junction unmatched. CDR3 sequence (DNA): TGTGCCAGCAGCCCGGAGCGGGGGACCCAGTACTTC. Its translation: CASSPERGTQYF.

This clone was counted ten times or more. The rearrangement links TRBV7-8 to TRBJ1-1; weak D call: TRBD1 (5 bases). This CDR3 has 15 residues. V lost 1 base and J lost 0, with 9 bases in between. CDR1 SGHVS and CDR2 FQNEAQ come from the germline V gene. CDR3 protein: CASSLDGRVNTEAFF. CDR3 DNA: TGTGCCAGCAGCTTAGACGGCAGGGTGAACACTGAAGCTTTCTTT.

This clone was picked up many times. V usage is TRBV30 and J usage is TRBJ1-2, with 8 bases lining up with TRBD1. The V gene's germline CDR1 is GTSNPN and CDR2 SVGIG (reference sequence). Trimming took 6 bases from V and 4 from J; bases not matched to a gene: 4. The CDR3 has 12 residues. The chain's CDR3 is CACGQGLYGYTF. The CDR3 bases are TGTGCCTGTGGACAGGGCCTCTATGGCTACACCTTC.

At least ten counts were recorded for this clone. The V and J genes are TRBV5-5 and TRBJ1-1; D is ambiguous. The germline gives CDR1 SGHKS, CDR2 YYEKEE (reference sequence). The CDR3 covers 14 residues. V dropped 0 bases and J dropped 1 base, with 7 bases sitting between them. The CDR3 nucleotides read TGTGCCAGCAGCTTGGGACAATCGAACACTGAAGCTTTCTTT. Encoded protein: CASSLGQSNTEAFF. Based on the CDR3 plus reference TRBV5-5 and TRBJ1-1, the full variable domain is DAGVTQSPTHLIKTRGQQVTLRCSPISGHKSVSWYQQVLGQGPQFIFQYYEKEERGRGNFPDRFSARQFPNYSSELNVNALLLGDSALYLCASSLGQSNTEAFFGQGTRLTVV.

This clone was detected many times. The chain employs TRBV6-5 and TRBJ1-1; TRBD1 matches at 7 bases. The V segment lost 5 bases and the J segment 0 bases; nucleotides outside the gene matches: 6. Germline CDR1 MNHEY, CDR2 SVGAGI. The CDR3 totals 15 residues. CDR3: CASSGPGQMNTEAFF. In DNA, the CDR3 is TGTGCCAGCAGTGGACCGGGACAGATGAACACTGAAGCTTTCTTT.

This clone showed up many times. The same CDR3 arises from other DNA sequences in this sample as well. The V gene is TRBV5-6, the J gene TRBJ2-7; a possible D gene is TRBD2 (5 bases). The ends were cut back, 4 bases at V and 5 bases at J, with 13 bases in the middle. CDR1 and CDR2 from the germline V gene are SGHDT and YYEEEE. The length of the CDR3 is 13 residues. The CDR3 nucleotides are TGTGCCAGCAGCCTGACTAACCGCAACGAGCAGTACTTC. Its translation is CASSLTNRNEQYF.

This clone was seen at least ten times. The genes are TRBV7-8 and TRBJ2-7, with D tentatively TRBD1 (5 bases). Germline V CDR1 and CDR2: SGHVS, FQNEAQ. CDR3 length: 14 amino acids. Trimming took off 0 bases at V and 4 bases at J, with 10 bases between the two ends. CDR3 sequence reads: CASSLARAVYEQYF. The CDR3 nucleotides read TGTGCCAGCAGCTTAGCCAGGGCTGTATACGAGCAGTACTTC.

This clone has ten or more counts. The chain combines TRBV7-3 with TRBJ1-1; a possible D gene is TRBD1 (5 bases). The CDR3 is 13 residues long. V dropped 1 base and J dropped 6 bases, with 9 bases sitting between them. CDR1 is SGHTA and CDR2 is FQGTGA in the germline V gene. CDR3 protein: CASSLMGGAEAFF. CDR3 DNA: TGTGCCAGCAGCTTAATGGGGGGGGCTGAAGCTTTCTTT.

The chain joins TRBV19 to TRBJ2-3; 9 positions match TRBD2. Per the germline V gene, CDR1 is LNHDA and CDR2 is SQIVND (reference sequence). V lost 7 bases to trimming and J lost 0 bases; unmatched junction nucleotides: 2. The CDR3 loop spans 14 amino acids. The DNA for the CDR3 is TGTGCCAGTAAGCGGGGGGCCAGCACAGATACGCAGTATTTT. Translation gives CASKRGASTDTQYF.

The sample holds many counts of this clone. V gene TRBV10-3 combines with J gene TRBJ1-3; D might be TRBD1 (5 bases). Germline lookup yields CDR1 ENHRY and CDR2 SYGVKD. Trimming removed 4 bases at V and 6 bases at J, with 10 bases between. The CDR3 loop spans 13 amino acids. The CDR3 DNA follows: TGTGCCATCAGTGGCACAGGTCTAAACACCATATATTTT. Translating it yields CAISGTGLNTIYF.

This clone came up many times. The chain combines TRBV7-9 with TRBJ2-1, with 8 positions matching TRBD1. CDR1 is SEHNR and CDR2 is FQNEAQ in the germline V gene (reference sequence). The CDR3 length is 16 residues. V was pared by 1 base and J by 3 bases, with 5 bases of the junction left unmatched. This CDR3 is CASSLGTGFGYNEQFF. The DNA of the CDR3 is TGTGCCAGCAGCTTAGGGACAGGGTTCGGCTACAATGAGCAGTTCTTC.

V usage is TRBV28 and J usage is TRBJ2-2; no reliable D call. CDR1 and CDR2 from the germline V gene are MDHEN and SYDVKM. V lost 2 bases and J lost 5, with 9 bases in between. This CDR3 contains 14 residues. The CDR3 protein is CASSLLDKTGELFF. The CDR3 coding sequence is TGTGCCAGCAGTTTACTTGACAAGACCGGGGAGCTGTTTTTT.

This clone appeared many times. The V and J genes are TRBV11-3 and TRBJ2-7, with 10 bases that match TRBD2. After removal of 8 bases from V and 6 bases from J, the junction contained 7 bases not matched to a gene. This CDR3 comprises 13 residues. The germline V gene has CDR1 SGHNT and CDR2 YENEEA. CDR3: CASSRLAGAEQYF. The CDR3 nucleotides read TGTGCCAGCTCTCGGCTAGCGGGGGCCGAGCAGTACTTC.

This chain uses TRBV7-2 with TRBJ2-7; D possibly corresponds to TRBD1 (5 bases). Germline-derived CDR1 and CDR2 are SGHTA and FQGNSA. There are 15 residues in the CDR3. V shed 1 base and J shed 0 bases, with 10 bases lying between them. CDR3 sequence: CASSLVGHPSYEQYF. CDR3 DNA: TGTGCCAGCAGCTTAGTTGGACACCCCTCCTACGAGCAGTACTTC.

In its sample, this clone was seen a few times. The CDR3 loop reads CASHSAGNYGYTF. The CDR3 DNA reads as TGTGCCAGCCACTCGGCAGGTAACTATGGCTACACCTTC. The chain recombines TRBV9 with TRBJ1-2; no firm D call. V was shortened by 7 bases and J by 1 base, with 11 bases between the two germline ends. The CDR3 spans 13 residues. Germline assignment: CDR1 SGDLS and CDR2 YYNGEE.

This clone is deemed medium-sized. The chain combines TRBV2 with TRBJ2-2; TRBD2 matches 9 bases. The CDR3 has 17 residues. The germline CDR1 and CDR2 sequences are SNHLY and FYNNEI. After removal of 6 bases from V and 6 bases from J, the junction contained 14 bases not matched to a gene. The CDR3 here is CASRSASGEGAPGELFF. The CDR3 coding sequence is TGTGCCAGCAGGTCTGCTAGCGGGGAAGGTGCTCCCGGGGAGCTGTTTTTT.

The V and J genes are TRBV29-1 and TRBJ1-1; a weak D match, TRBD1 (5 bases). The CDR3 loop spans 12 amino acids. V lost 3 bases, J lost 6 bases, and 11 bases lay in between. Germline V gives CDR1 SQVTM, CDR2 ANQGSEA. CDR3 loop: CSVDPRGSEAFF. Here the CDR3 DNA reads TGCAGCGTTGATCCGCGGGGGTCTGAAGCTTTCTTT.

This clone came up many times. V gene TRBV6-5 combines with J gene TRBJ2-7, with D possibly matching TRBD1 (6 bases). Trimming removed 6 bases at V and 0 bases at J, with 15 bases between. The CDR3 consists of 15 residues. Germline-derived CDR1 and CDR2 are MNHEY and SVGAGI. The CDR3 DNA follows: TGTGCCAGCAGCGTATCTAGGGGGAGCTCCTACGAGCAGTACTTC. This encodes CASSVSRGSSYEQYF.

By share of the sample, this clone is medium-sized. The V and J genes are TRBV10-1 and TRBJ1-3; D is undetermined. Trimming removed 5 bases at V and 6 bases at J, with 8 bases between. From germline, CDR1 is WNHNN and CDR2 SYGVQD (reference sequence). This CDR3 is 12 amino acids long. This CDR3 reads CASSSTENTIYF. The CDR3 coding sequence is TGCGCCAGCAGTTCTACAGAAAACACCATATATTTT.

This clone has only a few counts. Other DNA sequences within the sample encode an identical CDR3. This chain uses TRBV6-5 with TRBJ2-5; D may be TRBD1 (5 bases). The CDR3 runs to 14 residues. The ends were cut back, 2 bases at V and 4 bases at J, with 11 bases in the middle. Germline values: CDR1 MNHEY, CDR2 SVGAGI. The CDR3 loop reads CASSYDSLGETQYF. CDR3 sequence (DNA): TGTGCCAGCAGTTACGACAGCCTGGGAGAGACCCAGTACTTC.

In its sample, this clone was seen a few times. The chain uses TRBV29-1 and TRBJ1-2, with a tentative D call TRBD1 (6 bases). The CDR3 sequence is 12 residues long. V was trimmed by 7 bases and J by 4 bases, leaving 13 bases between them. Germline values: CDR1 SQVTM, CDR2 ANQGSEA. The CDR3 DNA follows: TGCAGCGGTGGGGGCCGTCTCTATGGCTACACCTTC. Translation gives CSGGGRLYGYTF.